These 10 T cell receptor beta chains were all obtained from the same sample, sequenced in a study of CD8 T cells in Susac syndrome. Random hexamers primed reverse transcription of about 0.5 to 1 ug RNA. TCRdb passed the immunoSEQ multiplex PCR reads through MiXCR, listing each CDR3 protein once. Of about 200,000 distinct CDR3 sequences in the sample, roughly 94% were seen once. The sample was CD4+ T cells from PBMCs. These receptors originate from a human donor with multiple sclerosis.

The rearrangement links TRBV6-2 or TRBV6-3 to TRBJ1-6, with D uncertain. Between the trimmed V and J ends, which lost 2 bases and 14 bases, there was a span of 16 bases. The CDR3 is made up of 14 amino acids. The germline V gene has CDR1 MNHEY and CDR2 SVGEGT. The CDR3 DNA is TGTGCCAGCAGTTACCAGGACGCTCCGGGGACCCTCCACTTT. This codes for CASSYQDAPGTLHF.

The chain carries TRBV3-1 and TRBJ2-1; D gene unclear. This CDR3 has 12 residues. V dropped 0 bases and J dropped 4 bases, with 1 base sitting between them. Germline V gene sequence: CDR1 LGHDT, CDR2 YNNKEL (reference sequence). DNA for the CDR3: TGTGCCAGCAGCCAAGAATACAATGAGCAGTTCTTC. Its protein product is CASSQEYNEQFF.

This chain uses TRBV30 with TRBJ2-3, with TRBD2 matching 14 bases. The CDR3 runs 15 residues. Looked up from germline, CDR1 is GTSNPN and CDR2 is SVGIG (reference sequence). V lost 3 bases to trimming and J lost 2 bases; unmatched junction nucleotides: 1. CDR3 sequence reads: CAWRGLAGATDTQYF. CDR3 nucleotides: TGTGCCTGGAGGGGACTAGCGGGGGCCACAGATACGCAGTATTTT.

The genes are TRBV20-1 and TRBJ2-3; 7 bases match TRBD1. The V segment lost 6 bases and the J segment 0 bases; nucleotides outside the gene matches: 6. The germline V gene has CDR1 DFQATT and CDR2 SNEGSKA (reference sequence). The CDR3 has 14 amino acids. In DNA, the CDR3 is TGCAGTGCAGCTGGGACAGTGAGCACAGATACGCAGTATTTT. Its protein is CSAAGTVSTDTQYF.

The sample holds one count of this clonotype. This chain uses TRBV29-1 with TRBJ1-1; 7 bases agree with TRBD1. Germline V gene sequence: CDR1 SQVTM, CDR2 ANQGSEA. The CDR3 runs to 14 residues. V lost 6 bases to trimming and J lost 0 bases; unmatched junction nucleotides: 7. CDR3 region: CSVSITGVNTEAFF. The DNA for the CDR3 is TGCAGCGTATCTATAACAGGGGTGAACACTGAAGCTTTCTTT.

The V call is TRBV23-1, the J call TRBJ1-6; the D gene is possibly TRBD1 (5 bases). TRBV23-1 is an ORF, and what it does is uncertain. There are 13 residues in the CDR3. V dropped 10 bases and J dropped 10 bases, with 17 bases sitting between them. CDR3: CATRGTAWSPLHF. CDR3 DNA: TGCGCCACCCGAGGGACTGCCTGGTCACCCCTCCACTTT.

J is TRBJ2-7 and V is TRBV10-3; D is unclear. Trimming stripped 0 bases from V and 4 bases from J, with 4 bases between. The CDR3 is made up of 12 amino acids. Germline CDR1 reads ENHRY; CDR2 reads SYGVKD. In DNA form, the CDR3 reads TGTGCCATCAGTGAGTCGGGTTACGAGCAGTACGTC. Translated, it gives CAISESGYEQYV.

The V gene is TRBV6-1, the J gene TRBJ1-2; D may be TRBD1 (5 bases). This CDR3 is built from 13 residues. V lost 4 bases and J 6 bases, leaving 12 bases between the germline ends. Germline assignment: CDR1 MNHNS and CDR2 SASEGT. The CDR3 coding sequence is TGTGCCAGCAGTGCTCAAGGAGGGGATGGCTACACCTTC. Translating it yields CASSAQGGDGYTF.

The V gene is TRBV20-1, the J gene TRBJ1-5, with D perhaps TRBD1 (6 bases). Germline V gives CDR1 DFQATT, CDR2 SNEGSKA (reference sequence). This CDR3 is 13 amino acids long. With 5 bases removed from V and 7 bases from J, the gap between germline ends came to 15 bases. CDR3 in amino acids: CSAVRTERQPQHF. Written as DNA, the CDR3 is TGCAGTGCTGTAAGGACAGAAAGACAGCCCCAGCATTTT.

This clonotype was counted once. The rearrangement links TRBV29-1 to TRBJ1-1, with a tentative D call TRBD1 (5 bases). Trimming took 4 bases from V and 8 from J, leaving 17 bases between them. This CDR3 has 13 residues. CDR1 is SQVTM, CDR2 ANQGSEA, per germline. This chain's CDR3 is CSVVVRQPTEAFF. CDR3 sequence (DNA): TGCAGCGTTGTCGTGCGACAGCCGACGGAAGCTTTCTTT.